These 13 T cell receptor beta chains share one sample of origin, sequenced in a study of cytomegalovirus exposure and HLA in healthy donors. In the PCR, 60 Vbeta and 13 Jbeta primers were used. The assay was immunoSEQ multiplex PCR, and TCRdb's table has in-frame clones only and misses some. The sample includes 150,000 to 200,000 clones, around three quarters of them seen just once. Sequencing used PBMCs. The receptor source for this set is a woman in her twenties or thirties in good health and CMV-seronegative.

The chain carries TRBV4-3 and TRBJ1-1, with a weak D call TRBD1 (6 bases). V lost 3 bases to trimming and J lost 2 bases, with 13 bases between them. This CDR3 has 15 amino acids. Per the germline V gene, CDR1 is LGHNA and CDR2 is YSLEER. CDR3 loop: CASSQNDRSNTEAFF. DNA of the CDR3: TGCGCCAGCAGCCAGAACGACAGGTCCAACACTGAAGCTTTCTTT.

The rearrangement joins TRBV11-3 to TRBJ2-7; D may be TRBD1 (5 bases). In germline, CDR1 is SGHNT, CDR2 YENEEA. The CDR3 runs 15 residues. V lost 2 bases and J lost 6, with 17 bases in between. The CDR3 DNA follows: TGTGCCAGCAGCTTACTACAGGTTGGGTTATCCGAGCAGTACTTC. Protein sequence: CASSLLQVGLSEQYF.

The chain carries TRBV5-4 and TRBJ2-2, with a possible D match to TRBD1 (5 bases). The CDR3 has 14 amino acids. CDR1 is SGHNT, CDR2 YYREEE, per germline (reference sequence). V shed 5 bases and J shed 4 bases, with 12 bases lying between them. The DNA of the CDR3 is TGTGCCAGCAGGCCTCAGACAGCCACCGGGGAGCTGTTTTTT. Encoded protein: CASRPQTATGELFF.

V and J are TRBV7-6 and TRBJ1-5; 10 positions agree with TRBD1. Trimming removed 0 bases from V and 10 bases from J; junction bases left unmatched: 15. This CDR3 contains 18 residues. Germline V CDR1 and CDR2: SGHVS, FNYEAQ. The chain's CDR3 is CASSLAPPGQGRRSPQHF. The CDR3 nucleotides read TGTGCCAGCAGCTTAGCGCCGCCGGGACAGGGGAGGCGGAGTCCCCAGCATTTT.

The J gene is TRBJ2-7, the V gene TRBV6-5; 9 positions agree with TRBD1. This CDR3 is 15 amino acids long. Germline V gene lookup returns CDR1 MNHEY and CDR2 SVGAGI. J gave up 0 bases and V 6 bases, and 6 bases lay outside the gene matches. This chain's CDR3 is CASSLGQGISYEQYF. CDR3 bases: TGTGCCAGCAGCTTGGGACAGGGTATCTCCTACGAGCAGTACTTC.

Here the CDR3 DNA reads TGTGCCAGTAGTCGGGGCCAGGGGGGAGATACGCAGTATTTT. Translating it yields CASSRGQGGDTQYF. The chain links TRBV19 to TRBJ2-3, with D possibly being TRBD1 (7 bases). Trimming removed 5 bases at V and 5 bases at J, with 14 bases between. Germline V gene sequence: CDR1 LNHDA, CDR2 SQIVND (reference sequence). This CDR3 contains 14 residues.

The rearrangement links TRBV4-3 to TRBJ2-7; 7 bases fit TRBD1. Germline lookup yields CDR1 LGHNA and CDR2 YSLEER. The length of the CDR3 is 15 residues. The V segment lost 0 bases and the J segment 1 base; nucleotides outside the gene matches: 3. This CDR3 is CASSQETGESYEQYF. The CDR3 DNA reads TGCGCCAGCAGCCAAGAAACAGGGGAGTCCTACGAGCAGTACTTC.

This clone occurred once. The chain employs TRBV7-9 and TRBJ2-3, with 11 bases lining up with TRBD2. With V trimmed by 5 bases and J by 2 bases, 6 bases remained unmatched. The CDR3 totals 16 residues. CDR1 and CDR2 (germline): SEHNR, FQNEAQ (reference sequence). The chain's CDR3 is CASSKLAGASTDTQYF. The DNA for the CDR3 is TGTGCCAGCAGCAAACTAGCGGGGGCATCCACAGATACGCAGTATTTT.

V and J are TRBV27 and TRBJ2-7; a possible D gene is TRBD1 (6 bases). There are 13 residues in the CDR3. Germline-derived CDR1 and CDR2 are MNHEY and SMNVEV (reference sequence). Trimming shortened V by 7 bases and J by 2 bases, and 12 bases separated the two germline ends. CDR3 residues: CASNNGQPYEQYF. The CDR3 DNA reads TGTGCCAGCAATAATGGACAGCCCTACGAGCAGTACTTC.

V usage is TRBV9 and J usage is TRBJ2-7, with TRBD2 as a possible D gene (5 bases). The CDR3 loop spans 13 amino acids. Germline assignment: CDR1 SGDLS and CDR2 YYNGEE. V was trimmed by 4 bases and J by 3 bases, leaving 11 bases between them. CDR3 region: CASSSRRDYEQYF. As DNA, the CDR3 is TGTGCCAGCAGCTCAAGACGGGACTACGAGCAGTACTTC.

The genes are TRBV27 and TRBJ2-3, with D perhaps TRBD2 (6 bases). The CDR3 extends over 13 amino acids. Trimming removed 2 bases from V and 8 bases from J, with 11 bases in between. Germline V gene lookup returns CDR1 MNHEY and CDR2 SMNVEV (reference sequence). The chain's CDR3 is CASSLGGGSTQYF. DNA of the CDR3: TGTGCCAGCAGTTTAGGGGGAGGAAGTACGCAGTATTTT.

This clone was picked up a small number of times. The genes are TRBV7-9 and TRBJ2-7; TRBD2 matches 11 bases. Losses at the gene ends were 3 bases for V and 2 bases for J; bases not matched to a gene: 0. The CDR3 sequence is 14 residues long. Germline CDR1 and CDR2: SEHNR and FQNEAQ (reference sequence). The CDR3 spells CASSFSGGAYEQYF. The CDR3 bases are TGTGCCAGCAGCTTTAGCGGGGGGGCCTACGAGCAGTACTTC.

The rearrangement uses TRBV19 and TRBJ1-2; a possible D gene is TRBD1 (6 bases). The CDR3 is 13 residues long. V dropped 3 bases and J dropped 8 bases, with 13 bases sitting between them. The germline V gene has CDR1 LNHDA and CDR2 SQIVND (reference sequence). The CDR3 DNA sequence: TGTGCCAGTAGTATGACAGGAACGGGGGGCTACACCTTC. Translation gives CASSMTGTGGYTF.